A single sample is the source of the 17 T cell receptor beta chains below, sequenced in a study of T cell repertoires in cytomegalovirus infection. TCRdb passed the reads through MiXCR, listing each CDR3 protein once. The data contain 450,000 to 550,000 distinct CDR3 sequences, 16% of them singletons. Sequenced input: CD8+ T cells from PBMCs. Receptors were obtained from a human donor in good health (CMV status not recorded). Some clones in this sample may be carry-over from other donors' samples.

This clonotype was picked up a small number of times. The gene calls are TRBV20-1 and TRBJ2-5; tentative D call: TRBD2 (5 bases). The germline V and J ends were trimmed by 6 bases and 1 base, with 15 bases remaining between them. Germline CDR1 and CDR2: DFQATT and SNEGSKA (reference sequence). The CDR3 contains 14 residues. The CDR3 is CSAETRTGQETQYF. CDR3 in DNA: TGCAGTGCGGAGACGAGGACTGGCCAAGAGACCCAGTACTTC.

This clonotype was seen many times. The rearrangement joins TRBV12-3 or TRBV12-4 to TRBJ2-2; D is uncertain. Trimming took 5 bases from V and 5 from J, leaving 6 bases between them. The CDR3 has 12 amino acids. CDR3 in DNA: TGTGCCAGCAGTCCGTTAACCGGGGAGCTGTTTTTT. Protein product: CASSPLTGELFF.

In this sample, this clonotype turned up a few times. V is TRBV27 and J is TRBJ2-3; 7 positions agree with TRBD1. The CDR3 extends over 13 amino acids. Germline-derived CDR1 and CDR2 are MNHEY and SMNVEV (reference sequence). The V segment lost 3 bases and the J segment 7 bases; nucleotides outside the gene matches: 4. CDR3 loop: CASSFEGANTQYF. DNA for the CDR3: TGTGCCAGCAGTTTCGAGGGGGCGAATACGCAGTATTTT.

V usage is TRBV7-3 and J usage is TRBJ2-1, with 8 bases that match TRBD2. The germline V gene has CDR1 SGHTA and CDR2 FQGTGA. V shed 5 bases and J 6 bases; nucleotides not matched to a gene: 9. The CDR3 extends over 15 amino acids. CDR3 in DNA: TGTGCCAGCAGCCCTCAGACTAGCGTAACCAATGAGCAGTTCTTC. This gives the protein CASSPQTSVTNEQFF.

The chain uses TRBV27 and TRBJ2-1; TRBD2 aligns across 14 bases. V shed 4 bases and J 9 bases; nucleotides not matched to a gene: 11. CDR1 MNHEY and CDR2 SMNVEV come from the germline V gene (reference sequence). There are 17 residues in the CDR3. The CDR3 here is CASSSRGTSGRLGEQFF. Written as DNA, the CDR3 is TGTGCCAGCAGTTCCCGAGGGACTAGCGGGAGATTGGGTGAGCAGTTCTTC.

The chain joins TRBV5-1 to TRBJ2-1; TRBD1 matches 7 bases. The J segment lost 6 bases and the V segment lost 0 bases, leaving 6 bases of the junction unmatched. Germline loops: CDR1 SGHRS, CDR2 YFSETQ. This CDR3 region has 15 residues. The CDR3 spells CASSLERTGSNEQFF. The CDR3 DNA is TGCGCCAGCAGCTTGGAACGGACAGGATCCAATGAGCAGTTCTTC.

The V and J genes are TRBV5-1 and TRBJ2-1; 9 positions match TRBD2. J gave up 2 bases and V 1 base, and 4 bases lay outside the gene matches. The germline V gene has CDR1 SGHRS and CDR2 YFSETQ. This CDR3 contains 16 residues. CDR3 in amino acids: CASSLRGTSTYNEQFF. The DNA for the CDR3 is TGCGCCAGCAGCTTGAGGGGGACTAGCACCTACAATGAGCAGTTCTTC.

Worth noting for this clonotype: Sequence at one end of the junction differs from germline and may be a read error. J is TRBJ1-2 and V is TRBV6-1; D possibly corresponds to TRBD1 (5 bases). Looked up from germline, CDR1 is MNHNS and CDR2 is SASEGT. This CDR3 is 15 amino acids long. CDR3 sequence reads: CARSEWTSLIYGYTF. The CDR3 region has the DNA TGTGCCAGAAGTGAATGGACATCCCTAATATATGGCTACACCTTC.

In this sample, this clonotype turned up a few times. The rearrangement links TRBV20-1 to TRBJ2-5; 8 bases are a match to TRBD2. Germline lookup yields CDR1 DFQATT and CDR2 SNEGSKA (reference sequence). Trimming removed 2 bases from V and 1 base from J; junction bases left unmatched: 15. CDR3 length: 18 amino acids. The CDR3 region is CSARPLPTLADSQETQYF. The CDR3, as DNA: TGCAGTGCTAGACCCCTCCCAACACTAGCGGATTCCCAAGAGACCCAGTACTTC.

This clonotype appeared once. The chain couples TRBV7-4 to TRBJ2-5; 8 nucleotides agree with TRBD2. V was clipped by 5 bases and J by 8 bases; unmatched bases: 22. Germline V gene sequence: CDR1 SGHVT, CDR2 SQSDAQ. The CDR3 is made up of 18 amino acids. CDR3 residues: CASSPSTGPRGARDTQYF. CDR3 bases: TGTGCCAGCAGCCCATCCACCGGGCCGCGGGGGGCGAGGGATACCCAGTACTTC.

Ten or more counts support this clonotype. V usage is TRBV12-3 or TRBV12-4 and J usage is TRBJ2-2, with D perhaps being TRBD1 or TRBD2 (5 bases each). V was clipped by 3 bases and J by 5 bases, with 13 bases between them. The CDR3 loop spans 15 amino acids. CDR3 DNA sequence: TGTGCCAGCAGTTTCGGGCAGGGACCGACCGGGGAGCTGTTTTTT. The encoded protein is CASSFGQGPTGELFF.

This clonotype appeared many times. The chain links TRBV7-9 to TRBJ2-5; D not certain. V lost 6 bases to trimming and J lost 3 bases, with 17 bases between them. Per the germline V gene, CDR1 is SEHNR and CDR2 is FQNEAQ (reference sequence). The CDR3 runs 15 residues. CDR3 nucleotides: TGTGCCAGCAGTCCTCATATGGACGGAGAAGAGACCCAGTACTTC. Its protein is CASSPHMDGEETQYF.

The sample holds many counts of this clonotype. Here the CDR3 DNA reads TGTGCCAGCAGCCCCCTAGCGTTCGGGGGGGCCGAGGAGACCCAGTACTTC. The encoded protein is CASSPLAFGGAEETQYF. The V call is TRBV7-9, the J call TRBJ2-5, with 8 nucleotides matching TRBD2. CDR3 length equals 17 residues. Germline CDR1 is SEHNR and CDR2 is FQNEAQ (reference sequence). V lost 5 bases and J lost 5; bases outside the gene matches: 16.

This clonotype showed up many times. The gene calls are TRBV7-9 and TRBJ2-6; possible D gene TRBD1, 6 bases. This CDR3 has 15 amino acids. Germline V gene sequence: CDR1 SEHNR, CDR2 FQNEAQ (reference sequence). The V end was cut by 5 bases, the J end by 1 base, with 9 bases between. DNA for the CDR3: TGTGCCAGCAGCGGTACAGGGTCTGGGGCCAACGTCCTGACTTTC. It translates to CASSGTGSGANVLTF.

The rearrangement links TRBV9 to TRBJ2-1, with TRBD1 matching over 8 bases. The CDR3 loop spans 15 amino acids. Looked up from germline, CDR1 is SGDLS and CDR2 is YYNGEE. With V trimmed by 2 bases and J by 8 bases, 9 bases remained unmatched. CDR3 sequence: CASSVGQGMIHEQFF. DNA of the CDR3: TGTGCCAGCAGCGTTGGACAGGGCATGATCCATGAGCAGTTCTTC.

This clonotype was observed many times. The chain joins TRBV7-9 to TRBJ1-1, with D hard to call. CDR3 length equals 13 residues. V was clipped by 5 bases and J by 4 bases, with 11 bases between them. Germline V gives CDR1 SEHNR, CDR2 FQNEAQ (reference sequence). CDR3 loop: CASSLPAITEAFF. In nucleotides, the CDR3 is TGTGCCAGCAGCCTCCCAGCTATCACTGAAGCTTTCTTT.

The V gene is TRBV6-5, the J gene TRBJ2-1, with a possible D match to TRBD1 (6 bases). The germline gives CDR1 MNHEY, CDR2 SVGAGI. V lost 6 bases and J lost 6, with 18 bases in between. The CDR3 has 15 amino acids. Written as DNA, the CDR3 is TGTGCCAGCAGCCAACAGGGACCTTTCTTCAATGAGCAGTTCTTC. Protein product: CASSQQGPFFNEQFF.